Sequencing of this T cell receptor beta chain was carried out in a study of blood T cell repertoires in COVID-19. Overall study context: Some COVID-19 samples were acute and others convalescent; all came from the United States, Italy and Spain.

TCRdb's table, derived via immunoSEQ multiplex PCR, lists solely in-frame clones and lacks some. The profile shows about 160,000 clones, 75% to 90% of them singletons. CDR3 length equals 22 residues. The specimen was peripheral blood. The genes are TRBV21-1 and TRBJ2-7; the DNA was not compared with TRBD1, the D call given in the table. TRBV21-1 is noted as a pseudogene. This TCR was sampled from a man aged 80 or over with acute or convalescent COVID-19. In DNA form, the CDR3 reads TGTGCCAGCAGCAAAGCGCTGGGTTCTACCCCAGAACAGGGGGAGGTGACCTACGAGCAGTACTTC. It specifies CASSKALGSTPEQGEVTYEQYF.